What follows are 15 T cell receptor beta chains derived from one specimen sequenced in a study of a mutant IDH1 vaccine in newly diagnosed glioma. Time point meaning: week 11, during vaccination. Each dose of the vaccine consisted of 300 ug of mutant IDH1 20-mer peptide, with topical imiquimod. Profiling relied on immunoSEQ multiplex PCR, and the TCRdb table lists in-frame clones only, not all of them. Among fewer than 150,000 clones listed, 75% to 90% were seen once. No cognate antigen is known for these TCRs. This specimen was PBMCs, taken from a glioma patient whose treatment included an IDH1 peptide vaccine. Receptor source: a woman in her forties or fifties with glioma.

The chain carries TRBV2 and TRBJ1-2; 7 positions match TRBD1. J was trimmed by 7 bases and V by 5 bases; bases with no gene match: 16. There are 16 residues in the CDR3. CDR1 is SNHLY and CDR2 is FYNNEI in the germline V gene. The CDR3 DNA follows: TGTGCCAGCAGTAGGCGGGGGGAACAGGGGATGAGTGGCTACACCTTC. Translated: CASSRRGEQGMSGYTF. The variable domain in full, completed from reference TRBV2 and TRBJ1-2, reads EPEVTQTPSHQVTQMGQEVILRCVPISNHLYFYWYRQILGQKVEFLVSFYNNEISEKSEIFDDQFSVERPDGSNFTLKIRSTKLEDSAMYFCASSRRGEQGMSGYTFGSGTRLTVV.

The V call is TRBV19, the J call TRBJ1-4; perhaps TRBD1 as D (5 bases). V lost 9 bases to trimming and J lost 0 bases, with 11 bases between them. Germline V CDR1 and CDR2: LNHDA, SQIVND (reference sequence). The CDR3 is 14 amino acids. The CDR3 DNA is TGTGCCAGCCGGGACCCTCCAACTAATGAAAAACTGTTTTTT. It specifies CASRDPPTNEKLFF.

The table lists this clone with a count of one. J is TRBJ1-6 and V is TRBV9, with 7 bases identical to TRBD1. V shed 0 bases, J shed 13 bases, and the junction held 31 bases outside the gene matches. Germline loops: CDR1 SGDLS, CDR2 YYNGEE. The CDR3 is 22 amino acids. The CDR3, as DNA: TGTGCCAGCAGCGTAGCTGCGATCCAGCCCAGTTGGACAGGAGGGGAGGGCGCGCCCCTCCACTTT. The encoded protein is CASSVAAIQPSWTGGEGAPLHF.

The chain recombines TRBV27 with TRBJ1-5, with D uncertain. The CDR3 consists of 15 residues. Trimming removed 5 bases at V and 2 bases at J, with 13 bases between. Germline CDR1 and CDR2: MNHEY and SMNVEV (reference sequence). The CDR3 DNA is TGTGCCAGCAGTCCTTCCGCCGTAGGCAATCAGCCCCAGCATTTT. Amino acids: CASSPSAVGNQPQHF.

V and J are TRBV5-6 and TRBJ1-1; a weak D match, TRBD1 (5 bases). V dropped 7 bases and J dropped 6 bases, with 10 bases sitting between them. CDR1 is SGHDT, CDR2 YYEEEE, per germline. This CDR3 comprises 11 residues. CDR3 amino acids: CASRWGAEAFF. The CDR3, as DNA: TGTGCCAGCCGCTGGGGGGCTGAAGCTTTCTTT.

The chain has TRBV6-1 and TRBJ1-5; weak D call: TRBD1 (6 bases). From germline, CDR1 is MNHNS and CDR2 SASEGT. The CDR3 loop spans 14 amino acids. The V and J ends lost 5 bases and 3 bases respectively, with 11 bases between them. This CDR3 reads CASSTTGNNQPQHF. DNA for the CDR3: TGTGCCAGCAGTACAACAGGGAACAATCAGCCCCAGCATTTT.

The chain links TRBV5-1 to TRBJ1-3, with a weak D call TRBD1 (5 bases). Germline CDR1 reads SGHRS; CDR2 reads YFSETQ. CDR3 length equals 15 residues. V was shortened by 5 bases and J by 4 bases, with 16 bases between the two germline ends. DNA for the CDR3: TGCGCCAGCAGTTCCGAGGGGATGAAGGGAAACACCATATATTTT. The encoded protein is CASSSEGMKGNTIYF.

V usage is TRBV5-1 and J usage is TRBJ1-1; 7 positions match TRBD1. The CDR3 is 14 residues long. The V and J ends lost 2 bases and 1 base, in that order; junction bases with no gene match: 2. CDR1 and CDR2 from the germline V gene are SGHRS and YFSETQ. CDR3 amino acids: CASSLQGPNTEAFF. In DNA, the CDR3 is TGCGCCAGCAGCTTACAGGGGCCGAACACTGAAGCTTTCTTT.

V usage is TRBV16 and J usage is TRBJ2-1; the match to TRBD2 covers 8 bases. This CDR3 is 14 amino acids long. V lost 4 bases to trimming and J lost 9 bases; unmatched junction nucleotides: 8. Looked up from germline, CDR1 is KGHSY and CDR2 is FQNENV. The CDR3 bases are TGTGCCAGCAGCCCTACCGGGGGGGGCGGTGAGCAGTTCTTC. Translation gives CASSPTGGGGEQFF.

This clone was recorded a few times. This chain uses TRBV11-3 with TRBJ2-1; TRBD1 agrees at 8 bases. Germline CDR1 and CDR2: SGHNT and YENEEA. The CDR3 runs to 19 residues. After removal of 2 bases from V and 1 base from J, the junction contained 13 bases not matched to a gene. The DNA of the CDR3 is TGTGCCAGCAGCTTATCAGCCCGCCTGGACAGGGTATCCTACAATGAGCAGTTCTTC. It specifies CASSLSARLDRVSYNEQFF. Combining the CDR3 with reference TRBV11-3 and TRBJ2-1 gives the whole variable domain EAGVVQSPRYKIIEKKQPVAFWCNPISGHNTLYWYLQNLGQGPELLIRYENEEAVDDSQLPKDRFSAERLKGVDSTLKIQPAELGDSAVYLCASSLSARLDRVSYNEQFFGPGTRLTVL.

The chain uses TRBV27 and TRBJ2-7; D may be TRBD1 (5 bases). Germline V CDR1 and CDR2: MNHEY, SMNVEV (reference sequence). The CDR3 spans 13 residues. Trimming stripped 4 bases from V and 3 bases from J, with 10 bases between. CDR3 protein: CASSSLDSYEQYF. In DNA, the CDR3 is TGTGCCAGCAGTTCCCTAGACAGCTACGAGCAGTACTTC.

The DNA of the CDR3 is TGTGCCAGCAGTGATGGGACAGGGCTCAACGAGCAGTACTTC. As protein: CASSDGTGLNEQYF. The rearrangement joins TRBV6-1 to TRBJ2-7; TRBD1 agrees at 9 bases. CDR1 and CDR2 from the germline V gene are MNHNS and SASEGT. The V segment lost 3 bases and the J segment 5 bases; nucleotides outside the gene matches: 5. The CDR3 consists of 14 residues.

The chain carries TRBV7-6 and TRBJ2-3, with D unclear. V lost 1 base and J lost 3, with 5 bases in between. The CDR3 sequence is 13 residues long. The V gene's germline CDR1 is SGHVS and CDR2 FNYEAQ. The CDR3 protein is CASSLERTDTQYF. The CDR3 DNA reads TGTGCCAGCAGCTTAGAGAGGACAGATACGCAGTATTTT.

The rearrangement links TRBV19 to TRBJ2-6; D is undetermined. Germline V lookup: CDR1 LNHDA, CDR2 SQIVND (reference sequence). This CDR3 is 18 amino acids long. Trimming shortened V by 7 bases and J by 4 bases, and 23 bases separated the two germline ends. In DNA form, the CDR3 reads TGTGCCAGTAAGCCCCATGCGGCTCCCCTGGGGGGGGCCAACGTCCTGACTTTC. Translating it yields CASKPHAAPLGGANVLTF.

With regard to this clone: It is unclear where the CDR3 begins or ends on the DNA, so no DNA is shown, and the CDR3 is as TCRdb lists it. This chain links TRBV6-1 with TRBJ1-5; the D call of TRBD1 is as the table states it, not checked on the DNA. The CDR3 is made up of 14 amino acids, end residues included. Germline values: CDR1 MNHNS, CDR2 SASEGT. CDR3: CASILDREGQPQHF.